The next 8 T cell receptor beta chains were all read from a single sample in a study of blood T cell repertoires in COVID-19 (dated by TCRdb to about 2020). The method behind the library was the immunoSEQ multiplex PCR assay. TCRdb holds this immuneACCESS table with in-frame rearrangements only. Some clones are missing; in checked studies, unresolved V genes explain under half, and the rest has no known cause. Counted in this sample were 250,000 to 350,000 clones; around 85% of them appeared once. The ten biggest clones cover 0.75% to 0.95% of the sample. Sequencing used peripheral blood. Receptor source: a human donor with COVID-19, enrolled during active disease. The donor label of this sample is uncertain.

V gene TRBV6-5 combines with J gene TRBJ1-2; D unresolved. CDR1 is MNHEY, CDR2 SVGAGI, per germline. V was pared by 0 bases and J by 7 bases, with 9 bases between. The CDR3 loop spans 13 amino acids. CDR3 DNA: TGTGCCAGCAGTTACTCGAGAGGGTCTGGCTACACCTTC. Amino acids: CASSYSRGSGYTF.

The chain carries TRBV20-1 and TRBJ2-1; D unclear. Trimming left V 6 bases short and J 4 bases short, with 4 bases between. Per the germline V gene, CDR1 is DFQATT and CDR2 is SNEGSKA (reference sequence). The length of the CDR3 is 10 residues. This CDR3 reads CSAVYNEQFF. CDR3 bases: TGCAGTGCCGTATACAATGAGCAGTTCTTC.

The rearrangement uses TRBV18 and TRBJ1-1; 7 bases align to TRBD1. V lost 5 bases and J lost 2; bases outside the gene matches: 8. Germline V CDR1 and CDR2: KGHSH, LQKENI. The CDR3 totals 15 residues. Here the CDR3 reads CASSATDRDNTEAFF. CDR3 nucleotide sequence: TGTGCCAGCTCAGCGACCGACAGGGATAACACTGAAGCTTTCTTT.

V gene TRBV10-3 combines with J gene TRBJ1-5; 7 bases fit TRBD1. V shed 6 bases and J 2 bases; nucleotides not matched to a gene: 10. The CDR3 length is 16 residues. The germline CDR1 and CDR2 sequences are ENHRY and SYGVKD. The DNA of the CDR3 is TGTGCCATCAGGGCCGACAGGGCGTGGGGCAATCAGCCCCAGCATTTT. This translates into CAIRADRAWGNQPQHF.

The chain carries TRBV5-1 and TRBJ2-5; no reliable D call. Germline V gives CDR1 SGHRS, CDR2 YFSETQ. The CDR3 sequence is 12 residues long. V lost 1 base and J lost 5, with 6 bases in between. The CDR3 DNA reads as TGCGCCAGCAGCTTGAACTTTGAGACCCAGTACTTC. The encoded protein is CASSLNFETQYF.

The V gene is TRBV7-2, the J gene TRBJ2-7; TRBD2 agrees at 12 bases. This CDR3 comprises 14 residues. Germline V gene lookup returns CDR1 SGHTA and CDR2 FQGNSA. Trimming took 4 bases from V and 6 from J; bases not matched to a gene: 4. CDR3 residues: CASSSSGRAGEQYF. DNA for the CDR3: TGTGCCAGCAGCTCTAGCGGGAGGGCCGGCGAGCAGTACTTC.

This clone was found once. This chain joins TRBV6-1 and TRBJ1-6; D is uncertain. There are 16 residues in the CDR3. V dropped 1 base and J dropped 3 bases, with 10 bases sitting between them. Germline assignment: CDR1 MNHNS and CDR2 SASEGT. DNA for the CDR3: TGTGCCAGCAGTGAAGGTTCAGGACTCTATAATTCACCCCTCCACTTT. Protein product: CASSEGSGLYNSPLHF.

The chain uses TRBV18 and TRBJ2-1, with 8 bases that match TRBD2. Germline V gene data show CDR1 as KGHSH and CDR2 as LQKENI. The CDR3 is 17 amino acids. Trimming cost V 3 bases and J 1 base; bases outside gene matches: 8. The CDR3 DNA reads TGTGCCAGCTCACCCCCGGGAGGGGTGGAATCCTACAATGAGCAGTTCTTC. Protein sequence: CASSPPGGVESYNEQFF.